Following are 31 T cell receptor beta chains from one sample sequenced in a study of cytomegalovirus exposure and HLA in healthy donors. Sequencing used immunoSEQ multiplex PCR; TCRdb keeps in-frame clones, though not all of them. The table shows around 180,000 clones, with 84% occurring only once. Sequencing was performed on PBMCs. The source of these receptors is a man aged 18 to 29 in good health and CMV-seropositive.

The J gene is TRBJ2-2, the V gene TRBV30, with D perhaps matching TRBD1 (5 bases). Germline loops: CDR1 GTSNPN, CDR2 SVGIG (reference sequence). The V end lost 7 bases, the J end lost 1 base, and 10 bases lay between the germline ends. The CDR3 runs to 13 residues. CDR3 protein: CASYQGNTGELFF. CDR3 DNA: TGTGCCTCCTACCAGGGGAACACCGGGGAGCTGTTTTTT. Drawing the rest from reference TRBV30 and TRBJ2-2, the complete variable domain is SQTIHQWPATLVQPVGSPLSLECTVEGTSNPNLYWYRQAAGRGLQLLFYSVGIGQISSEVPQNLSASRPQDRQFILSSKKLLLSDSGFYLCASYQGNTGELFFGEGSRLTVL.

V is TRBV7-6 and J is TRBJ2-1, with 9 positions matching TRBD2. Germline loops: CDR1 SGHVS, CDR2 FNYEAQ. The CDR3 is made up of 16 amino acids. V lost 5 bases to trimming and J lost 6 bases; unmatched junction nucleotides: 11. The CDR3 coding sequence is TGTGCCAGCAGCCCACTCTTGCGAGCGGGAGGCAATGAGCAGTTCTTC. Protein sequence: CASSPLLRAGGNEQFF. Looking up the rest from reference TRBV7-6 and TRBJ2-1 gives the full variable domain: GAGVSQSPRYKVTKRGQDVALRCDPISGHVSLYWYRQALGQGPEFLTYFNYEAQQDKSGLPNDRFSAERPEGSISTLTIQRTEQRDSAMYRCASSPLLRAGGNEQFFGPGTRLTVL.

The count of this clone is one. V is TRBV7-6 and J is TRBJ2-5; D might be TRBD1 (5 bases). The CDR3 spans 13 residues. Trimming removed 4 bases from V and 2 bases from J, with 8 bases in between. CDR1 is SGHVS, CDR2 FNYEAQ, per germline. Here the CDR3 DNA reads TGTGCCAGCAGCTCCGGACAACAAGAGACCCAGTACTTC. Translated: CASSSGQQETQYF.

This chain connects TRBV13 to TRBJ2-7, with TRBD2 identical over 9 bases. The V gene's germline CDR1 is PRHDT and CDR2 FYEKMQ (reference sequence). CDR3 length: 21 amino acids. Unmatched junction bases numbered 21, after V lost 3 bases and J lost 0 bases. Here the CDR3 DNA reads TGTGCCAGCAGCTTTGGCAGCCTTGGAACTAGCGGGCGACGAAGCTCCTACGAGCAGTACTTC. The encoded protein is CASSFGSLGTSGRRSSYEQYF.

This clone was picked up a small number of times. The chain has TRBV28 and TRBJ1-5, with D hard to call. Germline CDR1 is MDHEN and CDR2 is SYDVKM. The germline V and J ends were trimmed by 5 bases and 3 bases, with 11 bases remaining between them. CDR3 length: 14 residues. DNA for the CDR3: TGTGCCAGCAGTGTCAGGCAGGTCAATCAGCCCCAGCATTTT. It specifies CASSVRQVNQPQHF.

The gene calls are TRBV2 and TRBJ2-5, with TRBD1 matching 7 bases. Germline values: CDR1 SNHLY, CDR2 FYNNEI. V was pared by 4 bases and J by 4 bases, with 9 bases of the junction left unmatched. The CDR3 totals 15 residues. The DNA for the CDR3 is TGTGCCAGCAGTGTACAGGGGATTCAAGGAGAGACCCAGTACTTC. Its protein is CASSVQGIQGETQYF.

The genes are TRBV7-2 and TRBJ2-1; TRBD2 is a possible D gene (6 bases). V was clipped by 1 base and J by 6 bases, with 16 bases between them. The CDR3 runs 16 residues. Germline lookup yields CDR1 SGHTA and CDR2 FQGNSA. The CDR3 sequence: CASSLGAGPGLNEQFF. The CDR3 region has the DNA TGTGCCAGCAGCTTAGGGGCGGGACCAGGGCTCAATGAGCAGTTCTTC.

V usage is TRBV27 and J usage is TRBJ2-7; no reliable D call. The germline V and J ends were trimmed by 6 bases and 0 bases, with 12 bases remaining between them. The germline CDR1 and CDR2 sequences are MNHEY and SMNVEV (reference sequence). The CDR3 loop spans 14 amino acids. The CDR3 region is CASSPNQASYEQYF. CDR3 DNA: TGTGCCAGCAGCCCCAATCAGGCCTCCTACGAGCAGTACTTC.

This clone was picked up one time. The chain links TRBV9 to TRBJ2-1, with no clear D. The CDR3 runs 12 residues. Germline lookup yields CDR1 SGDLS and CDR2 YYNGEE. Deletions cut 4 bases from V and 6 bases from J, with 8 bases between. In nucleotides, the CDR3 is TGTGCCAGCAGCCGCAGCGCCAATGAGCAGTTCTTC. This encodes CASSRSANEQFF.

The chain employs TRBV5-1 and TRBJ2-7, with 12 bases that match TRBD2. The germline V gene encodes CDR1 SGHRS and CDR2 YFSETQ. This CDR3 spans 13 amino acids. V shed 8 bases and J 5 bases; nucleotides not matched to a gene: 5. This CDR3 reads CASRLAGVHEQYF. CDR3 in DNA: TGCGCCAGTAGACTAGCGGGAGTTCACGAGCAGTACTTC.

The genes are TRBV7-2 and TRBJ2-7; D might be TRBD1 (6 bases). CDR1 and CDR2 from the germline V gene are SGHTA and FQGNSA. This CDR3 is 13 amino acids long. V was pared by 6 bases and J by 2 bases, with 11 bases between. The CDR3 bases are TGTGCCAGCAGACCGACAGGCACCTACGAGCAGTACTTC. Residues: CASRPTGTYEQYF.

This chain links TRBV7-9 with TRBJ2-2; D gene unclear. The CDR3 contains 16 residues. The germline gives CDR1 SEHNR, CDR2 FQNEAQ (reference sequence). Trimming removed 1 base at V and 2 bases at J, with 11 bases between. The CDR3 nucleotides are TGTGCCAGCAGCTTAGAGCGAGGTCTCAACACCGGGGAGCTGTTTTTT. Translation gives CASSLERGLNTGELFF.

The V and J genes are TRBV11-2 and TRBJ2-7; TRBD2 matches 11 bases. V was clipped by 2 bases and J by 0 bases; unmatched bases: 9. Germline CDR1 reads SGHAT; CDR2 reads FQNNGV. The CDR3 is 18 amino acids. The CDR3 DNA reads as TGTGCCAGCAGCTTAAGGACTAGCGGGCTAACCCTCTCCTACGAGCAGTACTTC. Its protein product is CASSLRTSGLTLSYEQYF. Full variable domain (outside the CDR3, taken from reference TRBV11-2 and TRBJ2-7): EAGVAQSPRYKIIEKRQSVAFWCNPISGHATLYWYQQILGQGPKLLIQFQNNGVVDDSQLPKDRFSAERLKGVDSTLKIQPAKLEDSAVYLCASSLRTSGLTLSYEQYFGPGTRLTVT.

The rearrangement uses TRBV6-5 and TRBJ2-7; 8 nucleotides match TRBD1. Trimming at V came to 0 bases and at J to 5 bases, leaving 6 bases not matched to a gene. The CDR3 loop spans 15 amino acids. In germline, CDR1 is MNHEY, CDR2 SVGAGI. This CDR3 is CASSYSRQGLNEQYF. CDR3 nucleotide sequence: TGTGCCAGCAGTTACTCGAGACAGGGGTTAAACGAGCAGTACTTC.

V usage is TRBV28 and J usage is TRBJ1-5; D unresolved. V was shortened by 8 bases and J by 9 bases, with 8 bases between the two germline ends. Germline-derived CDR1 and CDR2 are MDHEN and SYDVKM. The CDR3 sequence is 10 residues long. As DNA, the CDR3 is TGTGCCAGCGGCCTTGGGCCCCAGCATTTT. It translates to CASGLGPQHF. Combining the CDR3 with reference TRBV28 and TRBJ1-5 gives the whole variable domain DVKVTQSSRYLVKRTGEKVFLECVQDMDHENMFWYRQDPGLGLRLIYFSYDVKMKEKGDIPEGYSVSREKKERFSLILESASTNQTSMYLCASGLGPQHFGDGTRLSIL.

CDR3 amino acids: CSVAQGGGTNEKLFF. The DNA for the CDR3 is TGCAGCGTGGCGCAGGGCGGCGGTACTAATGAAAAACTGTTTTTT. This chain links TRBV29-1 with TRBJ1-4, with D possibly TRBD1 on 5 matching bases. V lost 6 bases and J lost 2, with 16 bases in between. The CDR3 length is 15 residues. Germline V lookup: CDR1 SQVTM, CDR2 ANQGSEA.

This clone was observed a handful of times. The V gene is TRBV19, the J gene TRBJ1-5; D perhaps matches TRBD1 (6 bases). Trimming left V 4 bases short and J 1 base short, with 8 bases between. Germline lookup yields CDR1 LNHDA and CDR2 SQIVND (reference sequence). CDR3 size: 14 residues. The DNA of the CDR3 is TGTGCCAGTAGTACGACAGGAAGCAATCAGCCCCAGCATTTT. Its protein is CASSTTGSNQPQHF.

The chain has TRBV19 and TRBJ2-5, with D possibly being TRBD1 (8 bases). With 1 base removed from V and 9 bases from J, the gap between germline ends came to 18 bases. Germline V gives CDR1 LNHDA, CDR2 SQIVND (reference sequence). The CDR3 covers 15 residues. The CDR3 DNA sequence: TGTGCCAGTAGTATAGTAACAGGGGGACGGGGGGCCCAGTACTTC. This sequence encodes CASSIVTGGRGAQYF.

This clone has a single count. The chain employs TRBV7-2 and TRBJ1-2; D possibly corresponds to TRBD1 (5 bases). The CDR3 runs 13 residues. Germline lookup yields CDR1 SGHTA and CDR2 FQGNSA. V gave up 6 bases and J gave up 6 bases, with 14 bases separating them. The chain's CDR3 is CASRSVGGNGYTF. The CDR3 region has the DNA TGTGCCAGCAGGTCCGTTGGGGGGAATGGCTACACCTTC.

This rearrangement joins TRBV7-2 to TRBJ1-4, with a possible D match to TRBD1 (6 bases). The CDR3 is 14 amino acids. V was cut by 3 bases and J by 8 bases, with 13 bases left in between. Germline lookup yields CDR1 SGHTA and CDR2 FQGNSA. The CDR3 DNA reads as TGTGCCAGCAGCTTTACCGGGACATTGGAAAAACTGTTTTTT. Translation: CASSFTGTLEKLFF.

V usage is TRBV19 and J usage is TRBJ1-3; the D gene is possibly TRBD1 (6 bases). The V gene's germline CDR1 is LNHDA and CDR2 SQIVND (reference sequence). The germline V and J ends were trimmed by 9 bases and 5 bases, with 11 bases remaining between them. The CDR3 runs to 12 residues. The CDR3 reads CARGQLRNTIYF. CDR3 DNA sequence: TGTGCCAGAGGACAGCTACGAAACACCATATATTTT. The variable domain in full, completed from reference TRBV19 and TRBJ1-3, reads DGGITQSPKYLFRKEGQNVTLSCEQNLNHDAMYWYRQDPGQGLRLIYYSQIVNDFQKGDIAEGYSVSREKKESFPLTVTSAQKNPTAFYLCARGQLRNTIYFGEGSWLTVV.

On this clone: Other DNA variants within this sample encode the same CDR3. V is TRBV29-1 and J is TRBJ2-3, with 7 bases fitting TRBD2. CDR3 size: 13 residues. Germline V gene lookup returns CDR1 SQVTM and CDR2 ANQGSEA. J lost 3 bases, V lost 2 bases, and 2 bases had no gene match. CDR3 in DNA: TGCAGCGTTGAACAGGGAGGGACAGATACGCAGTATTTT. Residues: CSVEQGGTDTQYF.

This rearrangement joins TRBV23-1 to TRBJ2-1; possibly TRBD2 for D (6 bases). TRBV23-1 is reported as an ORF; its role is uncertain. Trimming left V 2 bases short and J 0 bases short, with 20 bases between. This CDR3 contains 19 residues. CDR3 DNA: TGCGCCAGCAGTCAACGGAGGAGGGGTCACCAGAGCTCCTACAATGAGCAGTTCTTC. Translation gives CASSQRRRGHQSSYNEQFF.

This clone was detected only a few times. V usage is TRBV19 and J usage is TRBJ1-5; D uncertain. Germline CDR1 is LNHDA and CDR2 is SQIVND (reference sequence). V lost 5 bases and J 7 bases, leaving 12 bases between the germline ends. CDR3 length: 13 amino acids. CDR3: CASSQQARQPQHF. In DNA, the CDR3 is TGTGCCAGTAGTCAGCAGGCCCGGCAGCCCCAGCATTTT.

The chain joins TRBV28 to TRBJ2-1, with 11 bases aligning to TRBD1. Germline lookup yields CDR1 MDHEN and CDR2 SYDVKM. The CDR3 has 15 residues. The V gene end was trimmed by 5 bases and the J gene end by 6 bases; junction bases not matched to a gene: 6. The CDR3 sequence: CASSPPGTGGNEQFF. The CDR3 nucleotides read TGTGCCAGCAGTCCACCCGGGACAGGGGGCAATGAGCAGTTCTTC.

V usage is TRBV16 and J usage is TRBJ2-2, with 7 bases matching TRBD2. Looked up from germline, CDR1 is KGHSY and CDR2 is FQNENV. This CDR3 contains 16 residues. The V and J ends lost 4 bases and 1 base, in that order; junction bases with no gene match: 6. The CDR3 bases are TGTGCCAGCAGCCGCACTAGCGACCAGAACACCGGGGAGCTGTTTTTT. It encodes CASSRTSDQNTGELFF. The full variable domain, completed using reference TRBV16 and TRBJ2-2, is GEEVAQTPKHLVRGEGQKAKLYCAPIKGHSYVFWYQQVLKNEFKFLISFQNENVFDETGMPKERFSAKCLPNSPCSLEIQATKLEDSAVYFCASSRTSDQNTGELFFGEGSRLTVL.

This clone was seen just once. The chain recombines TRBV9 with TRBJ1-3; possibly TRBD1 for D (6 bases). V was shortened by 6 bases and J by 2 bases, with 9 bases between the two germline ends. This CDR3 comprises 13 residues. CDR1 is SGDLS and CDR2 is YYNGEE in the germline V gene. The CDR3 DNA follows: TGTGCCAGCAAACAGGGACCTGGAAACACCATATATTTT. It yields the protein CASKQGPGNTIYF. Complete variable domain (other parts from reference TRBV9 and TRBJ1-3): DSGVTQTPKHLITATGQRVTLRCSPRSGDLSVYWYQQSLDQGLQFLIQYYNGEERAKGNILERFSAQQFPDLHSELNLSSLELGDSALYFCASKQGPGNTIYFGEGSWLTVV.

This rearrangement joins TRBV7-2 to TRBJ2-1; TRBD2 matches 7 bases. CDR3 length equals 16 residues. J gave up 0 bases and V 2 bases, and 4 bases lay outside the gene matches. CDR1 is SGHTA, CDR2 FQGNSA, per germline. CDR3: CASSLSTSVSYNEQFF. The CDR3 DNA reads as TGTGCCAGCAGCTTAAGCACTAGCGTCTCCTACAATGAGCAGTTCTTC.

The chain is built from TRBV27 and TRBJ2-3; weak D call: TRBD2 (5 bases). In germline, CDR1 is MNHEY, CDR2 SMNVEV (reference sequence). Trimming removed 0 bases from V and 8 bases from J, with 15 bases in between. The CDR3 has 15 residues. The CDR3 spells CASSLSIRGIATQYF. The CDR3 coding sequence is TGTGCCAGCAGTTTATCGATCAGAGGGATAGCTACGCAGTATTTT.

The rearrangement joins TRBV27 to TRBJ2-7, with 10 bases aligning to TRBD2. Germline V lookup: CDR1 MNHEY, CDR2 SMNVEV (reference sequence). The junction had 7 bases not matched to a gene; V was cut back by 6 bases and J by 5 bases. The CDR3 is 14 residues long. CDR3 in amino acids: CASRNLGLANEQYF. The CDR3 DNA sequence: TGTGCCAGCAGGAACCTGGGACTAGCGAACGAGCAGTACTTC.

This clone has a single count. The V call is TRBV7-9, the J call TRBJ2-7; 11 bases are a match to TRBD2. The junction had 6 bases not matched to a gene; V was cut back by 3 bases and J by 2 bases. The CDR3 spans 16 residues. Per germline, CDR1 SEHNR and CDR2 FQNEAQ (reference sequence). CDR3 DNA sequence: TGTGCCAGCAGCTTTGCCGGGACTAGCGGCGCCTACGAGCAGTACTTC. It translates to CASSFAGTSGAYEQYF. The full variable domain, in which reference TRBV7-9 and TRBJ2-7 provide the parts outside the CDR3, is DTGVSQNPRHKITKRGQNVTFRCDPISEHNRLYWYRQTLGQGPEFLTYFQNEAQLEKSRLLSDRFSAERPKGSFSTLEIQRTEQGDSAMYLCASSFAGTSGAYEQYFGPGTRLTVT.